This T cell receptor beta chain was sequenced during a study of response to subunit inactivated influenza vaccine. Each CDR3 protein gets one entry after TCRdb re-called the RT-PCR reads with MiXCR. In the table there are 800,000 to 1,000,000 distinct CDR3 sequences, 21% of which are singletons. Germline lookup yields CDR1 MNHEY and CDR2 SMNVEV (reference sequence). V lost 5 bases and J lost 7; bases outside the gene matches: 5. This CDR3 has 13 residues. Sequencing was performed on PBMCs from blood, taken around 5 days after vaccination. This sequence joins TRBV27 and TRBJ1-1; 9 nucleotides line up with TRBD1. The receptor was isolated from a man in his forties or fifties who received an inactivated influenza vaccine. The CDR3 sequence is CASSPWTGVEAFF. Here the CDR3 DNA reads TGTGCCAGCAGTCCTTGGACAGGGGTTGAAGCTTTCTTT.